The 20 T cell receptor beta chains below all came from one sample that was sequenced in a study of PD-L1 blockade in urothelial cancer. Time point defined: peripheral blood 6 weeks after treatment start. The repertoire was sequenced with immunoSEQ multiplex PCR; TCRdb's copy has only in-frame clones and lacks some. The table has around 45,000 clones, approximately 83% seen once; the top ten hold roughly 15%. The specimen was PBMCs, collected around atezolizumab (anti-PD-L1) treatment. The receptors stem from a man in his sixties with urothelial cancer.

The chain has TRBV6-1 and TRBJ1-1; 10 nucleotides align to TRBD1. CDR1 and CDR2 from the germline V gene are MNHNS and SASEGT. Trimming at V came to 7 bases and at J to 5 bases, leaving 7 bases not matched to a gene. The CDR3 runs to 14 residues. Written as DNA, the CDR3 is TGTGCCAGCATCCGGGACAGGGGTCGGACTGAAGCTTTCTTT. Translating gives CASIRDRGRTEAFF.

The chain carries TRBV29-1 and TRBJ2-2; the match to TRBD2 covers 10 bases. CDR1 is SQVTM, CDR2 ANQGSEA, per germline. This CDR3 is 14 amino acids long. The V and J ends lost 8 bases and 2 bases, in that order; junction bases with no gene match: 5. CDR3 coding DNA: TGCAGCACTACTAGCGGGGTCAACACCGGGGAGCTGTTTTTT. Protein product: CSTTSGVNTGELFF.

The gene calls are TRBV20-1 and TRBJ2-3; D remains unclear. The V gene lost 4 bases and the J gene lost 4 bases, with 6 bases spanning the gap. This CDR3 region has 11 residues. Germline CDR1 DFQATT, CDR2 SNEGSKA (reference sequence). The CDR3 is CSAIVADTQYF. The CDR3 DNA follows: TGCAGTGCTATAGTGGCAGATACGCAGTATTTT.

V is TRBV11-2 and J is TRBJ2-7, with TRBD1 identical over 12 bases. This CDR3 spans 14 amino acids. Germline-derived CDR1 and CDR2 are SGHAT and FQNNGV. Trimming cost V 2 bases and J 6 bases; bases outside gene matches: 2. CDR3 bases: TGTGCCAGCAGCTTACGGGACAGGGGGCGCGAGCAGTACTTC. Residues: CASSLRDRGREQYF.

This clone was found once. The chain employs TRBV7-6 and TRBJ2-5, with 8 nucleotides matching TRBD2. The CDR3 loop spans 16 amino acids. V gave up 5 bases and J gave up 4 bases; unmatched junction bases: 12. The germline CDR1 and CDR2 sequences are SGHVS and FNYEAQ. The CDR3 here is CASSPPFMGLGETQYF. CDR3 nucleotides: TGTGCCAGCAGCCCCCCCTTTATGGGACTAGGAGAGACCCAGTACTTC.

V gene TRBV5-5 combines with J gene TRBJ1-5; D call uncertain. The CDR3 sequence is 15 residues long. Trimming removed 0 bases from V and 4 bases from J, with 11 bases in between. Germline V lookup: CDR1 SGHKS, CDR2 YYEKEE (reference sequence). The CDR3 region is CASSLELARNQPQHF. The DNA for the CDR3 is TGTGCCAGCAGCTTGGAACTTGCCAGGAATCAGCCCCAGCATTTT.

The J gene is TRBJ2-5, the V gene TRBV7-9, with 8 nucleotides matching TRBD2. The CDR3 consists of 17 residues. Losses at the gene ends were 0 bases for V and 4 bases for J; bases not matched to a gene: 10. The V gene's germline CDR1 is SEHNR and CDR2 FQNEAQ (reference sequence). The chain's CDR3 is CASSLAGAGGSGETQYF. Written as DNA, the CDR3 is TGTGCCAGCAGCTTAGCGGGGGCGGGGGGCAGTGGAGAGACCCAGTACTTC.

The gene calls are TRBV11-2 and TRBJ2-7, with D tentatively TRBD1 (6 bases). The germline V gene has CDR1 SGHAT and CDR2 FQNNGV. The CDR3 loop spans 14 amino acids. V was clipped by 5 bases and J by 1 base, with 12 bases between them. The CDR3 coding sequence is TGTGCCAGCAGCCCCGACAGGTTATCCTACGAGCAGTACTTC. It codes for CASSPDRLSYEQYF.

The chain combines TRBV28 with TRBJ1-5; maybe TRBD1 (6 bases). Per germline, CDR1 MDHEN and CDR2 SYDVKM. V was shortened by 8 bases and J by 3 bases, with 14 bases between the two germline ends. The CDR3 covers 14 residues. The CDR3 spells CASLTRGLNQPQHF. The CDR3 DNA follows: TGTGCCAGCCTGACCAGGGGCCTCAATCAGCCCCAGCATTTT.

The chain uses TRBV4-1 and TRBJ2-3, with TRBD2 identical over 8 bases. The germline CDR1 and CDR2 sequences are MGHRA and YSYEKL. V was clipped by 0 bases and J by 4 bases; unmatched bases: 9. The length of the CDR3 is 17 residues. The chain's CDR3 is CASSQELSGGDSDTQYF. CDR3 sequence (DNA): TGCGCCAGCAGCCAAGAACTCTCCGGGGGGGACTCAGATACGCAGTATTTT.

This sequence joins TRBV6-4 and TRBJ1-1, with D uncertain. Trimming removed 0 bases from V and 4 bases from J, with 18 bases in between. Germline V gene data show CDR1 as MRHNA and CDR2 as SNTAGT. The CDR3 contains 17 residues. CDR3 amino acids: CASSDSTRGGVSTEAFF. CDR3 nucleotide sequence: TGTGCCAGCAGTGACTCGACCCGGGGTGGGGTTTCCACTGAAGCTTTCTTT.

This sequence joins TRBV5-4 and TRBJ1-2; no reliable D call. Germline CDR1 SGHNT, CDR2 YYREEE (reference sequence). Trimming stripped 4 bases from V and 0 bases from J, with 10 bases between. The length of the CDR3 is 14 residues. As DNA, the CDR3 is TGTGCCAGCAGCCCGGGTACGGCTAACTATGGCTACACCTTC. It yields the protein CASSPGTANYGYTF.

V is TRBV5-1 and J is TRBJ2-7; 11 bases are a match to TRBD2. This CDR3 region has 16 residues. Per the germline V gene, CDR1 is SGHRS and CDR2 is YFSETQ. V shed 1 base and J 11 bases; nucleotides not matched to a gene: 14. Here the CDR3 DNA reads TGCGCCAGCAGCTTGAGCTTGACTAGCGGGGCAAACGTGAAGTACTTC. It yields the protein CASSLSLTSGANVKYF.

The chain uses TRBV2 and TRBJ1-2, with 7 bases identical to TRBD1. The V gene end was trimmed by 6 bases and the J gene end by 7 bases; junction bases not matched to a gene: 11. There are 14 residues in the CDR3. CDR1 and CDR2 (germline): SNHLY, FYNNEI. CDR3: CASSLQVQGGGYTF. The CDR3 bases are TGTGCCAGCAGCCTTCAGGTGCAGGGGGGTGGCTACACCTTC.

The gene calls are TRBV2 and TRBJ2-7; TRBD1 might be the D (6 bases). CDR1 SNHLY and CDR2 FYNNEI come from the germline V gene. The CDR3 consists of 13 residues. Trimming shortened V by 7 bases and J by 5 bases, and 15 bases separated the two germline ends. DNA of the CDR3: TGTGCCAGCAACCCGAGGGGGTTGAACGAGCAGTACTTC. This codes for CASNPRGLNEQYF.

V usage is TRBV21-1 and J usage is TRBJ1-1. TRBV21-1 is designated a pseudogene. This CDR3 has 15 amino acids. The CDR3 nucleotides read TGTGCCAGCAGCACCCTAGGGGGGGGGAACACTGAAGCTTTCTTT. Translation gives CASSTLGGGNTEAFF.

The chain combines TRBV19 with TRBJ2-5; 9 nucleotides agree with TRBD1. Germline V gives CDR1 LNHDA, CDR2 SQIVND (reference sequence). The CDR3 is 15 residues long. V lost 4 bases, J lost 5 bases, and 8 bases stayed unmatched. The CDR3 DNA sequence: TGTGCCAGTAGTACCCAACAGGGGGCCGGGGAGACCCAGTACTTC. It is translated as CASSTQQGAGETQYF.

The chain has TRBV7-2 and TRBJ1-2; 7 bases are a match to TRBD1. V trimming: 2 bases; J trimming: 0 bases; junction bases outside the gene matches: 6. Germline assignment: CDR1 SGHTA and CDR2 FQGNSA. This CDR3 comprises 16 residues. CDR3 amino acids: CASSLKGQRPNYGYTF. The CDR3 nucleotides read TGTGCCAGCAGCTTAAAGGGACAGAGACCTAACTATGGCTACACCTTC.

In its sample, this clone was seen a few times. The genes are TRBV30 and TRBJ1-5, with a possible D match to TRBD1 (5 bases). V shed 5 bases and J shed 5 bases, with 10 bases lying between them. Germline CDR1 and CDR2: GTSNPN and SVGIG (reference sequence). CDR3 size: 12 residues. The CDR3: CAWGDSHQPQHF. The CDR3 DNA is TGTGCCTGGGGAGACAGCCATCAGCCCCAGCATTTT. Full variable domain (missing parts from reference TRBV30 and TRBJ1-5): SQTIHQWPATLVQPVGSPLSLECTVEGTSNPNLYWYRQAAGRGLQLLFYSVGIGQISSEVPQNLSASRPQDRQFILSSKKLLLSDSGFYLCAWGDSHQPQHFGDGTRLSIL.

The chain uses TRBV5-6 and TRBJ1-1; TRBD1 is a possible D gene (6 bases). CDR1 and CDR2 (germline): SGHDT, YYEEEE. This CDR3 has 16 residues. V lost 5 bases, J lost 4 bases, and 21 bases lay in between. The CDR3 sequence: CASRQRSRGGGTEAFF. CDR3 bases: TGTGCCAGCAGACAAAGGTCAAGGGGAGGGGGCACTGAAGCTTTCTTT.